The 9 T cell receptor beta chains below come from one sample, sequenced in a study of blood T cell repertoires in COVID-19. Produced via immunoSEQ multiplex PCR; TCRdb's table is partial and in-frame only. This sample has around 160,000 clones; roughly nine tenths occur once, and the top ten carry 2.5% to 3.5%. Sequencing was carried out using peripheral blood. The receptors derive from a man between 60 and 70 years old with acute or convalescent COVID-19.

J is TRBJ1-4 and V is TRBV10-3; D perhaps matches TRBD1 (5 bases). V was pared by 8 bases and J by 8 bases, with 18 bases between. Germline assignment: CDR1 ENHRY and CDR2 SYGVKD. This CDR3 region has 14 residues. This chain's CDR3 is CAISGGTSREKLFF. CDR3 sequence (DNA): TGTGCCATCTCGGGCGGGACGTCTAGAGAAAAACTGTTTTTT.

The V and J genes are TRBV7-2 and TRBJ1-1; D is perhaps TRBD1 (6 bases). Looked up from germline, CDR1 is SGHTA and CDR2 is FQGNSA. The CDR3 sequence is 15 residues long. The V end lost 5 bases, the J end lost 1 base, and 14 bases lay between the germline ends. CDR3 nucleotides: TGTGCCAGCAGCAATCCGGGACACCCGAACACTGAAGCTTTCTTT. As protein: CASSNPGHPNTEAFF.

The rearrangement joins TRBV5-8 to TRBJ2-3; 11 bases align to TRBD2. J lost 3 bases, V lost 0 bases, and 9 bases had no gene match. Germline CDR1 reads SGHTS; CDR2 reads YDEGEE. CDR3 size: 18 residues. CDR3 amino acids: CASSLVLSSGGRTDTQYF. Written as DNA, the CDR3 is TGTGCCAGCAGCTTGGTTTTGTCTAGCGGGGGGAGAACAGATACGCAGTATTTT. The entire variable domain, with the rest obtained from reference TRBV5-8 and TRBJ2-3, is as follows: EAGVTQSPTHLIKTRGQQATLRCSPISGHTSVYWYQQALGLGLQFLLWYDEGEERNRGNFPPRFSGRQFPNYSSELNVNALELEDSALYLCASSLVLSSGGRTDTQYFGPGTRLTVL.

This clone has more than one count but fewer than ten. CDR3 sequence: CASSKFSGETEAFF. CDR3 coding DNA: TGTGCCAGCAGCAAGTTCTCAGGTGAGACTGAAGCTTTCTTT. The gene calls are TRBV7-8 and TRBJ1-1; D is unresolved. The CDR3 extends over 14 amino acids. Germline V gene lookup returns CDR1 SGHVS and CDR2 FQNEAQ. V lost 5 bases to trimming and J lost 5 bases, with 15 bases between them.

The V call is TRBV7-3, the J call TRBJ2-3; D gene uncertain. The CDR3 is 13 residues long. CDR1 and CDR2 (germline): SGHTA, FQGTGA. Between the trimmed V and J ends, which lost 4 bases and 4 bases, there was a span of 9 bases. The CDR3 is CASSSTTADTQYF. In DNA form, the CDR3 reads TGTGCCAGCAGCTCGACAACGGCAGATACGCAGTATTTT.

The chain couples TRBV7-2 to TRBJ2-5; tentatively, D is TRBD1 (6 bases). Trimming pared 1 base from V and 5 bases from J, leaving 11 bases between. The CDR3 runs 14 residues. Germline CDR1 SGHTA, CDR2 FQGNSA. The CDR3 DNA follows: TGTGCCAGCAGCTTAGACAGGGTGAGGGAGACCCAGTACTTC. Its protein is CASSLDRVRETQYF.

The gene calls are TRBV7-8 and TRBJ2-5; the match to TRBD2 covers 10 bases. The CDR3 sequence is 17 residues long. The V gene's germline CDR1 is SGHVS and CDR2 FQNEAQ. J was trimmed by 4 bases and V by 0 bases; bases with no gene match: 8. The DNA for the CDR3 is TGTGCCAGCAGCTTAGCGTCTAGCGGGGGCCTCCGAGAGACCCAGTACTTC. Its protein product is CASSLASSGGLRETQYF.

The V gene is TRBV7-9, the J gene TRBJ1-2; D is unclear. The V gene's germline CDR1 is SEHNR and CDR2 FQNEAQ (reference sequence). CDR3 size: 14 residues. The V end lost 0 bases, the J end lost 7 bases, and 12 bases lay between the germline ends. The CDR3: CASSLARHPGGYTF. The CDR3 DNA follows: TGTGCCAGCAGCTTAGCGAGGCATCCGGGTGGCTACACCTTC.

The chain carries TRBV2 and TRBJ2-1, with 10 bases lining up with TRBD1. V shed 3 bases, J shed 3 bases, and the junction held 5 bases outside the gene matches. The CDR3 totals 16 residues. Germline assignment: CDR1 SNHLY and CDR2 FYNNEI. CDR3 residues: CASSDLTGGIYNEQFF. DNA for the CDR3: TGTGCCAGCAGTGACCTGACAGGGGGCATCTACAATGAGCAGTTCTTC.